The 25 T cell receptor beta chains given below trace back to one sample, sequenced in a study of blood T cells in healthy people across ages (dated by TCRdb to between 2014 and 2017). Library prep was done by 5' RACE. These reads were obtained on an Illumina HiSeq 2500. A second PCR of roughly 6 to 11 cycles was performed with a sample-barcoded 5' primer and a J-beta primer mix. The public reads were quality trimmed at Q25 with fastp and then assembled into clones with MiXCR by TCRdb, keeping productive beta chains. One record per CDR3 amino acid sequence lists the most common genes and DNA. This sample lists 1.5 million to 1.8 million distinct CDR3 sequences; less than 45% were detected once. Approximately 4% of the sample is taken by the ten largest. Sequenced material: blood. The receptor set was obtained from a woman aged 18-30 years in good health.

This clonotype was counted only a few times. V gene TRBV27 combines with J gene TRBJ2-1, with D perhaps given as TRBD1 or TRBD2 (5 bases each). V was shortened by 3 bases and J by 8 bases, with 17 bases between the two germline ends. The germline V gene encodes CDR1 MNHEY and CDR2 SMNVEV (reference sequence). This CDR3 comprises 15 residues. The CDR3 nucleotides are TGTGCCAGCAGTTTTGCCAGAGGGGTTCGCCATGAGCAGTTCTTC. It yields the protein CASSFARGVRHEQFF.

The chain carries TRBV14 and TRBJ1-2; TRBD1 matches at 7 bases. CDR1 is SGHDN, CDR2 FVKESK, per germline. The CDR3 contains 15 residues. V lost 0 bases and J lost 4; bases outside the gene matches: 5. The CDR3 DNA is TGTGCCAGCAGCCAAGATCTCTACAGGGGCTATGGCTACACCTTC. It yields the protein CASSQDLYRGYGYTF.

This rearrangement joins TRBV5-6 to TRBJ2-1; D is unclear. In germline, CDR1 is SGHDT, CDR2 YYEEEE. This CDR3 contains 13 residues. The germline V and J ends were trimmed by 4 bases and 9 bases, with 14 bases remaining between them. CDR3: CASSAGGVIEQFF. CDR3 DNA: TGTGCCAGCAGCGCCGGTGGAGTGATTGAGCAGTTCTTC.

The CDR3 sequence is CASSRTSGGETQYF. CDR3 sequence (DNA): TGTGCCAGCAGTAGGACTAGCGGAGGAGAGACCCAGTACTTC. The chain couples TRBV9 to TRBJ2-5; 10 bases match TRBD2. Germline trimming cut 5 bases from V and 4 bases from J; bases unmatched to any gene: 5. Germline lookup yields CDR1 SGDLS and CDR2 YYNGEE. The CDR3 totals 14 residues.

In the case of this clonotype: Compared with germline, one end of the junction differs, possibly owing to a read error. The CDR3 is CVSSFQGRDQPQHF. Written as DNA, the CDR3 is TGTGTCAGCAGCTTTCAGGGACGGGACCAGCCCCAGCATTTT. The chain combines TRBV7-2 with TRBJ1-5; D might be TRBD1 (5 bases). The CDR3 extends over 14 amino acids. Looked up from germline, CDR1 is SGHTA and CDR2 is FQGNSA.

The J gene is TRBJ2-3, the V gene TRBV6-2 or TRBV6-3, with D maybe TRBD2 (5 bases). The V and J ends lost 0 bases and 0 bases respectively, with 16 bases between them. In germline, CDR1 is MNHEY, CDR2 SVGEGT. The CDR3 covers 18 residues. The CDR3 DNA is TGTGCCAGCAGTTACTCGAGGGTCGACTTGTCTAGCACAGATACGCAGTATTTT. This codes for CASSYSRVDLSSTDTQYF.

A word on this clonotype: A clone one base away is much larger, so this may be a read error. The chain is built from TRBV4-1 and TRBJ2-5, with D unresolved. V gave up 0 bases and J gave up 1 base, with 15 bases separating them. The CDR3 spans 17 residues. From germline, CDR1 is MGHRA and CDR2 YSYEKL. The CDR3 DNA follows: TGCGCCAGCAGCCAAGATGGCCTACAGACTCTCCAAGAGACCCAGTACTTC. Its translation: CASSQDGLQTLQETQYF.

The chain links TRBV5-1 to TRBJ2-7; 9 positions match TRBD2. Germline assignment: CDR1 SGHRS and CDR2 YFSETQ. The CDR3 is 15 amino acids. Trimming at V came to 0 bases and at J to 4 bases, leaving 5 bases not matched to a gene. The CDR3 bases are TGCGCCAGCAGCTTGGTTGGTAGCGGGAGTTACGAGCAGTACTTC. This codes for CASSLVGSGSYEQYF. Together with reference TRBV5-1 and TRBJ2-7, the CDR3 gives the full variable domain: KAGVTQTPRYLIKTRGQQVTLSCSPISGHRSVSWYQQTPGQGLQFLFEYFSETQRNKGNFPGRFSGRQFSNSRSEMNVSTLELGDSALYLCASSLVGSGSYEQYFGPGTRLTVT.

This clonotype was picked up a small number of times. The chain employs TRBV20-1 and TRBJ2-4; TRBD2 matches at 7 bases. CDR1 DFQATT and CDR2 SNEGSKA come from the germline V gene (reference sequence). The CDR3 is 14 amino acids. The CDR3: CSVGRTSVGNIQYF. Here the CDR3 DNA reads TGCAGCGTTGGCCGAACTAGCGTGGGAAACATTCAGTACTTC.

This clonotype appeared a few times. The chain has TRBV4-1 and TRBJ2-4; D may correspond to TRBD1 or TRBD2 (6 bases each). The DNA end lines up better with TRBJ2-7; the J call may be wrong. The germline V gene has CDR1 MGHRA and CDR2 YSYEKL. This CDR3 has 15 residues. This CDR3 is CASSQVGGTAYEQYF. The DNA for the CDR3 is TGCGCCAGCAGCCAAGTGGGGGGCACAGCCTACGAGCAGTACTTC.

In this sample, this clonotype turned up a few times. The chain combines TRBV20-1 with TRBJ2-3; D gene ambiguous. Trimming took off 6 bases at V and 0 bases at J, with 7 bases between the two ends. Germline V gene sequence: CDR1 DFQATT, CDR2 SNEGSKA (reference sequence). The CDR3 is 12 residues long. The DNA for the CDR3 is TGCAGTGCGGGTGAGAGCACAGATACGCAGTATTTT. Translating it yields CSAGESTDTQYF.

J is TRBJ2-2 and V is TRBV12-3 or TRBV12-4; D remains ambiguous. V dropped 5 bases and J dropped 8 bases, with 9 bases sitting between them. This CDR3 region has 12 residues. The CDR3 protein is CASSPVVGELFF. CDR3 coding DNA: TGTGCCAGCAGTCCGGTAGTGGGGGAGCTGTTTTTT.

This clonotype has a count of ten or more. The rearrangement links TRBV2 to TRBJ2-5; D remains unclear. Trimming took off 6 bases at V and 5 bases at J, with 13 bases between the two ends. This CDR3 has 13 amino acids. The germline V gene encodes CDR1 SNHLY and CDR2 FYNNEI. CDR3 in amino acids: CASSQRMGETQYF. The CDR3 DNA reads as TGTGCCAGCAGCCAACGGATGGGGGAGACCCAGTACTTC.

V gene TRBV20-1 combines with J gene TRBJ1-1; D is unclear. The CDR3 has 11 amino acids. Germline loops: CDR1 DFQATT, CDR2 SNEGSKA (reference sequence). Trimming took 3 bases from V and 6 from J, leaving 8 bases between them. CDR3 DNA: TGCAGTGCTAGTTTTAGGGCTGAAGCTTTCTTT. It is translated as CSASFRAEAFF.

This chain joins TRBV7-9 and TRBJ1-2; TRBD1 is a possible D gene (6 bases). Trimming cost V 5 bases and J 4 bases, with 17 bases left between them. The V gene's germline CDR1 is SEHNR and CDR2 FQNEAQ (reference sequence). The CDR3 runs to 15 residues. Here the CDR3 reads CASSEIGQRLYGYTF. DNA for the CDR3: TGTGCCAGCAGCGAAATTGGACAGCGCCTCTATGGCTACACCTTC.

This clonotype was seen more than once but under ten times. The V call is TRBV5-1, the J call TRBJ2-1; unclear D gene. This CDR3 is 11 amino acids long. Germline CDR1 is SGHRS and CDR2 is YFSETQ. Trimming took off 4 bases at V and 13 bases at J, with 12 bases between the two ends. CDR3 in DNA: TGCGCCAGCAGCACGACCGTTTCTCAGTTCTTC. It encodes CASSTTVSQFF.

There are a few counts of this clonotype. The chain is built from TRBV9 and TRBJ1-2; perhaps TRBD1 as D (5 bases). V lost 3 bases to trimming and J lost 6 bases, with 18 bases between them. The CDR3 runs to 15 residues. Looked up from germline, CDR1 is SGDLS and CDR2 is YYNGEE. The CDR3: CASSEGFTGGDGYTF. The CDR3, as DNA: TGTGCCAGCAGCGAGGGCTTTACAGGAGGAGATGGCTACACCTTC.

This clonotype has a handful of counts. The chain carries TRBV29-1 and TRBJ2-5, with a weak D call TRBD2 (6 bases). The CDR3 is made up of 13 amino acids. V was trimmed by 4 bases and J by 11 bases, leaving 20 bases between them. Germline assignment: CDR1 SQVTM and CDR2 ANQGSEA. CDR3 bases: TGCAGCGTTGGATTAGCGGCCTCCCTCAAGCAGTACTTC. It translates to CSVGLAASLKQYF.

In its sample, this clonotype was seen many times. The chain couples TRBV12-3 or TRBV12-4 to TRBJ2-1, with 12 bases that match TRBD2. The CDR3 extends over 17 amino acids. Trimming removed 7 bases from V and 0 bases from J; junction bases left unmatched: 7. The CDR3, as DNA: TGTGCCAGCATACCCCTAGCGGGAGGGAGCTCCTACAATGAGCAGTTCTTC. Protein sequence: CASIPLAGGSSYNEQFF.

The chain is built from TRBV11-1 and TRBJ2-5; no definite D call. The J call is in doubt because the DNA end fits TRBJ2-1 better. The length of the CDR3 is 13 residues. The germline gives CDR1 SGHAT, CDR2 FQDESV (reference sequence). The CDR3 here is CASSIWSQETQFF. Here the CDR3 DNA reads TGTGCCAGCAGCATATGGTCCCAAGAGACCCAGTTCTTC.

The chain employs TRBV29-1 and TRBJ2-3; no clear D. Trimming pared 6 bases from V and 6 bases from J, leaving 16 bases between. From germline, CDR1 is SQVTM and CDR2 ANQGSEA. The CDR3 runs 13 residues. Here the CDR3 reads CSVHRPPGDTQYF. The CDR3 nucleotides are TGCAGCGTCCACAGACCCCCGGGCGATACGCAGTATTTT.

The chain has TRBV20-1 and TRBJ1-4; perhaps TRBD1 as D (5 bases). The CDR3 length is 14 residues. Deletions cut 1 base from V and 8 bases from J, with 14 bases between. Germline V gene sequence: CDR1 DFQATT, CDR2 SNEGSKA (reference sequence). DNA for the CDR3: TGCAGTGCTAGAGGGGGCGAGGTGGACGAAAAACTGTTTTTT. It yields the protein CSARGGEVDEKLFF.

The chain has TRBV2 and TRBJ2-1, with a weak D call TRBD2 (6 bases). The V end was cut by 2 bases, the J end by 13 bases, with 15 bases between. Germline V gene data show CDR1 as SNHLY and CDR2 as FYNNEI. The CDR3 consists of 13 residues. The CDR3 loop reads CASSEHAGSPQFF. DNA for the CDR3: TGTGCCAGCAGTGAACACGCGGGGAGCCCCCAGTTCTTC.

With regard to this clonotype: The junction departs from germline at one end; a sequencing error may be responsible. The V call is TRBV9, the J call TRBJ2-1; no definite D call. This CDR3 is built from 14 residues. Per the germline V gene, CDR1 is SGDLS and CDR2 is YYNGEE. The CDR3 sequence is CASRVEASYNEQFF. CDR3 DNA: TGTGCCAGCAGAGTAGAGGCCAGCTACAATGAGCAGTTCTTC. Variable domain in full (rest from reference TRBV9 and TRBJ2-1): DSGVTQTPKHLITATGQRVTLRCSPRSGDLSVYWYQQSLDQGLQFLIQYYNGEERAKGNILERFSAQQFPDLHSELNLSSLELGDSALYFCASRVEASYNEQFFGPGTRLTVL.

The chain couples TRBV20-1 to TRBJ2-3; 15 bases line up with TRBD2. Germline CDR1 reads DFQATT; CDR2 reads SNEGSKA (reference sequence). The J segment lost 0 bases and the V segment lost 5 bases, leaving 12 bases of the junction unmatched. This CDR3 has 19 residues. The CDR3 is CSARQVGLAGGRSTDTQYF. The CDR3 bases are TGCAGTGCTCGTCAAGTGGGACTAGCGGGGGGTCGAAGCACAGATACGCAGTATTTT.